This T cell receptor (beta chain) was documented in a study of blood T cells in healthy people across ages. This clonotype was counted ten times or more. A second about 7 to 11 cycle PCR used barcoded and J-beta primers. MiXCR, run by TCRdb on the 5' RACE reads, gives a single entry per CDR3 protein. This table has around 1.7 million distinct CDR3 sequences, about 30% appearing once. Germline CDR1 reads SGHTA; CDR2 reads FQGNSA. The CDR3 consists of 13 residues. V lost 3 bases, J lost 2 bases, and 7 bases lay in between. The sequenced sample was blood. The rearrangement links TRBV7-2 to TRBJ2-5; D is unresolved. The receptor's source is a woman in her twenties or thirties in good health. The CDR3 sequence: CASSFTEQETQYF. In DNA, the CDR3 is TGTGCCAGCAGCTTTACGGAGCAAGAGACCCAGTACTTC.